These 18 T cell receptor beta chains were all obtained from the same sample, sequenced in a study of cytomegalovirus exposure and HLA in healthy donors. 13 Jbeta primers and 60 Vbeta primers were used for the PCR. Produced via immunoSEQ multiplex PCR; TCRdb's table is partial and in-frame only. The sample holds 160,000 or so clones, around 77% seen once. The sample taken for sequencing was PBMCs. All receptors derive from a man aged 55 to 70 in good health and CMV-seronegative.

The chain combines TRBV9 with TRBJ2-1; TRBD1 is a possible D gene (7 bases). The CDR3 runs to 17 residues. The germline CDR1 and CDR2 sequences are SGDLS and YYNGEE. Trimming took 2 bases from V and 6 from J, leaving 21 bases between them. The CDR3 spells CASSVQAGGRVGNEQFF. The CDR3 coding sequence is TGTGCCAGCAGCGTCCAGGCAGGGGGGAGAGTAGGCAATGAGCAGTTCTTC.

V is TRBV4-1 and J is TRBJ1-6; D uncertain. The germline V gene encodes CDR1 MGHRA and CDR2 YSYEKL. Between the trimmed V and J ends, which lost 0 bases and 3 bases, there was a span of 12 bases. The CDR3 runs to 17 residues. The CDR3 reads CASSQDMAGLYNSPLHF. CDR3 in DNA: TGCGCCAGCAGCCAAGATATGGCCGGACTCTATAATTCACCCCTCCACTTT.

The chain is built from TRBV9 and TRBJ2-5; tentatively, D is TRBD2 (5 bases). The V and J ends lost 0 bases and 5 bases respectively, with 17 bases between them. Germline V gene sequence: CDR1 SGDLS, CDR2 YYNGEE. The CDR3 has 16 amino acids. CDR3 DNA: TGTGCCAGCAGCGTAGTGCCTAGCTCCTTTGTGGAGACCCAGTACTTC. Translation gives CASSVVPSSFVETQYF.

The chain joins TRBV4-3 to TRBJ2-2, with TRBD2 matching 14 bases. The CDR3 length is 18 residues. J lost 7 bases, V lost 4 bases, and 11 bases had no gene match. Germline V gives CDR1 LGHNA, CDR2 YSLEER. The CDR3 region is CASSLSRLAGGRDGELFF. The CDR3 DNA follows: TGCGCCAGCAGCCTGTCGAGACTAGCGGGGGGGCGTGACGGGGAGCTGTTTTTT.

This clone has a handful of counts. The V and J genes are TRBV13 and TRBJ2-7, with 9 bases matching TRBD2. Looked up from germline, CDR1 is PRHDT and CDR2 is FYEKMQ (reference sequence). V shed 0 bases, J shed 2 bases, and the junction held 14 bases outside the gene matches. The CDR3 is made up of 19 amino acids. The CDR3 loop reads CASSLGPANFGGGAYEQYF. CDR3 sequence (DNA): TGTGCCAGCAGCTTAGGCCCAGCTAACTTTGGCGGGGGGGCCTACGAGCAGTACTTC.

The gene calls are TRBV11-2 and TRBJ2-5; 8 bases line up with TRBD2. Germline V gene lookup returns CDR1 SGHAT and CDR2 FQNNGV. This CDR3 is 17 amino acids long. The trim removed 2 bases at V and 3 bases at J, leaving 11 bases unmatched. The CDR3 region has the DNA TGTGCCAGCAGCTTACTCCCCGGGACTAGTGCGGAAGAGACCCAGTACTTC. This encodes CASSLLPGTSAEETQYF.

V is TRBV5-1 and J is TRBJ1-1, with 9 positions matching TRBD1. CDR1 is SGHRS, CDR2 YFSETQ, per germline. V was clipped by 2 bases and J by 0 bases; unmatched bases: 2. The CDR3 loop spans 15 amino acids. In DNA form, the CDR3 reads TGCGCCAGCAGCTTATGGACAGGGGTGAACACTGAAGCTTTCTTT. It yields the protein CASSLWTGVNTEAFF.

DNA for the CDR3: TGTGCCAGCAGTGACACTCACGACAGAACAGATACGCAGTATTTT. Protein: CASSDTHDRTDTQYF. This chain joins TRBV6-4 and TRBJ2-3, with a tentative D call TRBD1 (5 bases). Germline V gene sequence: CDR1 MRHNA, CDR2 SNTAGT. The germline V and J ends were trimmed by 2 bases and 3 bases, with 12 bases remaining between them. This CDR3 is 15 amino acids long.

The CDR3 nucleotides are TGTGCCAGTAACCGGGACAGCGGCACAGATACGCAGTATTTT. It specifies CASNRDSGTDTQYF. This chain connects TRBV19 to TRBJ2-3; TRBD1 aligns across 7 bases. Germline V CDR1 and CDR2: LNHDA, SQIVND (reference sequence). The CDR3 runs 14 residues. V gave up 7 bases and J gave up 1 base; unmatched junction bases: 5. The full variable domain, its missing parts supplied by reference TRBV19 and TRBJ2-3, is DGGITQSPKYLFRKEGQNVTLSCEQNLNHDAMYWYRQDPGQGLRLIYYSQIVNDFQKGDIAEGYSVSREKKESFPLTVTSAQKNPTAFYLCASNRDSGTDTQYFGPGTRLTVL.

This chain uses TRBV1 with TRBJ2-1; TRBD2, as called in the table, went unchecked against the DNA. TRBV1 is a pseudogene segment. This CDR3 contains 13 residues. This chain's CDR3 is CTSSQALAEKQFF. DNA of the CDR3: TGCACCAGCAGCCAAGCACTAGCGGAGAAGCAGTTCTTC.

This chain links TRBV19 with TRBJ2-7, with 10 bases identical to TRBD1. Germline-derived CDR1 and CDR2 are LNHDA and SQIVND (reference sequence). Trimming removed 9 bases from V and 3 bases from J; junction bases left unmatched: 8. The CDR3 runs to 14 residues. The CDR3 DNA sequence: TGTGCCAGCCGAGGGACAGGGGATGTCTACGAGCAGTACTTC. Translating gives CASRGTGDVYEQYF. Together with reference TRBV19 and TRBJ2-7, the CDR3 gives the full variable domain: DGGITQSPKYLFRKEGQNVTLSCEQNLNHDAMYWYRQDPGQGLRLIYYSQIVNDFQKGDIAEGYSVSREKKESFPLTVTSAQKNPTAFYLCASRGTGDVYEQYFGPGTRLTVT.

The J gene is TRBJ2-7, the V gene TRBV4-3, with D perhaps TRBD2 (6 bases). Between the trimmed V and J ends, which lost 1 base and 4 bases, there was a span of 14 bases. This CDR3 has 15 residues. The germline V gene has CDR1 LGHNA and CDR2 YSLEER. This CDR3 reads CASSQGGVGLYEQYF. The CDR3 DNA sequence: TGCGCCAGCAGCCAAGGCGGGGTGGGACTTTACGAGCAGTACTTC.

V usage is TRBV6-1 and J usage is TRBJ2-5; D unresolved. This CDR3 is built from 13 residues. Germline V lookup: CDR1 MNHNS, CDR2 SASEGT. Trimming stripped 5 bases from V and 4 bases from J, with 11 bases between. The CDR3: CASSLRLVETQYF. The DNA for the CDR3 is TGTGCCAGCAGTCTACGGCTAGTAGAGACCCAGTACTTC.

This clone was seen only once. The chain couples TRBV28 to TRBJ2-7, with 10 bases aligning to TRBD1. From germline, CDR1 is MDHEN and CDR2 SYDVKM. J was trimmed by 3 bases and V by 5 bases; bases with no gene match: 7. This CDR3 spans 15 amino acids. CDR3 sequence reads: CASSPPGQGNYEQYF. CDR3 in DNA: TGTGCCAGCAGTCCCCCGGGACAGGGGAACTACGAGCAGTACTTC.

The chain uses TRBV5-1 and TRBJ2-3; tentative D call: TRBD2 (6 bases). The ends were cut back, 0 bases at V and 2 bases at J, with 7 bases in the middle. This CDR3 has 14 amino acids. Germline V gene data show CDR1 as SGHRS and CDR2 as YFSETQ. Here the CDR3 reads CASSLGRATDTQYF. The CDR3 nucleotides are TGCGCCAGCAGCTTGGGGAGGGCCACAGATACGCAGTATTTT.

V is TRBV5-8 and J is TRBJ2-5, with a weak D call TRBD2 (6 bases). Per germline, CDR1 SGHTS and CDR2 YDEGEE. The V and J ends lost 4 bases and 1 base respectively, with 17 bases between them. The CDR3 loop spans 16 amino acids. The CDR3 bases are TGTGCCAGCAGCCGAAGCGGGTACCCAACCCAAGAGACCCAGTACTTC. Translating gives CASSRSGYPTQETQYF.

The chain has TRBV10-2 and TRBJ1-3; the D is unclear. V was shortened by 0 bases and J by 2 bases, with 8 bases between the two germline ends. Germline V gives CDR1 WSHSY, CDR2 SAAADI. This CDR3 is 15 amino acids long. DNA of the CDR3: TGCGCCAGCAGTGAGTCGACTGGCGCTGGAAACACCATATATTTT. Amino acids: CASSESTGAGNTIYF.

The gene calls are TRBV14 and TRBJ1-1; D possibly corresponds to TRBD1 (5 bases). Germline V lookup: CDR1 SGHDN, CDR2 FVKESK. Trimming left V 3 bases short and J 1 base short, with 12 bases between. There are 15 residues in the CDR3. CDR3 region: CASSHLGAGNTEAFF. The CDR3 DNA reads as TGTGCCAGCAGCCACTTAGGGGCCGGGAACACTGAAGCTTTCTTT.